This section outlines one TCR beta chain sequence together with its context. CDR3 length equals 15 residues. The V end was cut by 1 base, the J end by 4 bases, with 10 bases between. From germline, CDR1 is SGHTA and CDR2 FQGNSA. The data belong to a study of blood T cell repertoires in COVID-19. Whole-study context: COVID-19 samples collected from the United States, Italy and Spain covered acute and convalescent phases.

Clones were read by immunoSEQ multiplex PCR, and TCRdb kept only the in-frame ones, dropping some. The table records nearly 80,000 clones, 84% of them present only once. Sequenced: peripheral blood. The sequence was obtained from a man in his forties or fifties with acute or convalescent COVID-19. The chain recombines TRBV7-2 with TRBJ2-2, with D possibly TRBD2 on 5 matching bases. The chain's CDR3 is CASSLGLAGTGELFF. CDR3 DNA: TGTGCCAGCAGCTTAGGCCTAGCTGGCACCGGGGAGCTGTTTTTT.